This T cell receptor beta chain came from a study of ipilimumab plus nivolumab after autologous stem cell transplantation. Ipilimumab, 1 mg/kg, started 14 to 28 days after autologous transplant. Data came from immunoSEQ multiplex PCR; TCRdb stores just in-frame clones and leaves some out. The sample carries about 6,300 clones, 75% to 90% recorded once. The CDR3 runs 15 residues. Germline CDR1 reads LNHDA; CDR2 reads SQIVND (reference sequence). V was clipped by 3 bases and J by 2 bases; unmatched bases: 5. The sample in question was PBMCs, obtained in a trial of ipilimumab plus nivolumab as post-transplant consolidation. The sequence came from a female donor with multiple myeloma. The chain has TRBV19 and TRBJ2-3; 7 bases are a match to TRBD2. In DNA form, the CDR3 reads TGTGCCAGTAGTATGGGAGGGAGGGCCACAGATACGCAGTATTTT. It translates to CASSMGGRATDTQYF. The whole variable domain, remainder taken from reference TRBV19 and TRBJ2-3, is DGGITQSPKYLFRKEGQNVTLSCEQNLNHDAMYWYRQDPGQGLRLIYYSQIVNDFQKGDIAEGYSVSREKKESFPLTVTSAQKNPTAFYLCASSMGGRATDTQYFGPGTRLTVL.